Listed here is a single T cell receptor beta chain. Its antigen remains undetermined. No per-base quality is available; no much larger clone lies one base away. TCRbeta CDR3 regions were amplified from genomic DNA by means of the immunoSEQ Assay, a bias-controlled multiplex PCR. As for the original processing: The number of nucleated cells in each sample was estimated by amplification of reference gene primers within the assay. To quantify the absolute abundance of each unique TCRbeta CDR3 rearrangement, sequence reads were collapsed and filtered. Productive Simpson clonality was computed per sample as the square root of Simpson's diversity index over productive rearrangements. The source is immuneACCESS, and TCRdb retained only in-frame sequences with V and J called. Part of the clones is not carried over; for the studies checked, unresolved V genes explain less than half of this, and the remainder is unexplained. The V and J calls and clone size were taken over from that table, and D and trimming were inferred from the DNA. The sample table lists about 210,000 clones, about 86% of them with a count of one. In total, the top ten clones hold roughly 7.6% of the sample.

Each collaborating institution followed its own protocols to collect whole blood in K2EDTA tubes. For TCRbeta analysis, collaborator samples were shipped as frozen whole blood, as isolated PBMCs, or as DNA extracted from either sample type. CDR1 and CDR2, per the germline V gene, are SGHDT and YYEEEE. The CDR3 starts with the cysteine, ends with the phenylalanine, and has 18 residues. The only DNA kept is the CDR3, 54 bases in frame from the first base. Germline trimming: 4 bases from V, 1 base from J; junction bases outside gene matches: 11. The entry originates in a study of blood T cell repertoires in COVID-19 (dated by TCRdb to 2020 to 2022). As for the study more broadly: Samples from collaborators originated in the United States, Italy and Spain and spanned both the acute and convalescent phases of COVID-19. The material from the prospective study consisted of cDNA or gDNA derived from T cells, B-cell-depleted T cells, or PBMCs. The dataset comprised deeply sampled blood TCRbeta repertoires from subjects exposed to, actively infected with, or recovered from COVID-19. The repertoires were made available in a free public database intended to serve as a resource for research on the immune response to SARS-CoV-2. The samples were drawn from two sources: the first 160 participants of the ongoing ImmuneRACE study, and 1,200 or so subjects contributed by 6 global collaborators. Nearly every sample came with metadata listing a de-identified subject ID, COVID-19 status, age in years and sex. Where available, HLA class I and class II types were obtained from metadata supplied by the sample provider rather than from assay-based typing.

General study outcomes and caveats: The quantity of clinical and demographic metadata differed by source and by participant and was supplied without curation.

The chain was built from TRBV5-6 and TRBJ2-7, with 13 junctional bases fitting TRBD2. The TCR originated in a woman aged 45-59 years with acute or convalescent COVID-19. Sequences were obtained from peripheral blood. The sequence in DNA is TGTGCCAGCAGCGGCGGACTAGCGGGGGTAGGAGTATCCTACGAGCAGTACTTC. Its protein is CASSGGLAGVGVSYEQYF.